This T cell receptor (beta chain) was sequenced for a study of early T cells in non-severe SARS-CoV-2 infection. Across the whole study: The study sequenced bulk RNA from unsorted whole blood, with chains unpaired.

Trimming stripped 6 bases from V and 4 bases from J, with 12 bases between. The CDR3 extends over 13 amino acids. A few counts support this clonotype. TCRdb re-called the 5' RACE reads with MiXCR, one entry per CDR3 protein. Among about 54,000 distinct CDR3 sequences, approximately 6.3% were seen once, and the ten largest hold more than 5%. This clonotype originated in an adult who was a healthcare worker with PCR-confirmed SARS-CoV-2 infection or an uninfected control (not recorded which). V is TRBV12-3 or TRBV12-4 and J is TRBJ1-2; perhaps TRBD1 as D (5 bases). The input for sequencing was whole blood, taken at baseline. Written as DNA, the CDR3 is TGTGCCAGCAGAACGCAGGGATCCTATGGCTACACCTTC. Translating gives CASRTQGSYGYTF.